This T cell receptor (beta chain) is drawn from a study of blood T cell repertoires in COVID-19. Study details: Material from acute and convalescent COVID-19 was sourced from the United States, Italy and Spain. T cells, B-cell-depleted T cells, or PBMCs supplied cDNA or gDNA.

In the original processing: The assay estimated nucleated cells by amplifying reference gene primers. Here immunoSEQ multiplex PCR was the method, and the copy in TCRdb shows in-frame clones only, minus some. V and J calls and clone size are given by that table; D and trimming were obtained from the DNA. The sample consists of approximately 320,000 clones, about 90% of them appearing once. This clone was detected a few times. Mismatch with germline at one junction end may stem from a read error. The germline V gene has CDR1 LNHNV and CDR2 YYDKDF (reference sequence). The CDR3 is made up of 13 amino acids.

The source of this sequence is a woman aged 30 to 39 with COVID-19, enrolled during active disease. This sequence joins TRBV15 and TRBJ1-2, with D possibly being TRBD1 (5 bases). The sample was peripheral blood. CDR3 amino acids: CATSRDSAREGAF. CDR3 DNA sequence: TGTGCCACCAGCAGAGATTCCGCTCGTGAAGGGGCCTTC.